A selection of T cell receptor beta chains follows, all from one sample in a study of blood T cell repertoires in COVID-19. Produced via immunoSEQ multiplex PCR; TCRdb's table is partial and in-frame only. The sample holds roughly 250,000 clones; 70% to 90% are singletons and the top ten take 2.1%. Sequencing was carried out using peripheral blood. These TCRs come from a woman between 40 and 55 years old who had recovered from COVID-19. Both conserved end residues are part of each CDR3. D genes are given only for firm matches. Only some rows state a clone size, as once, few, many or a class for expanded clones.

D gene,J gene,clone size,V gene,CDR3 protein,CDR3 DNA
TRBD1,TRBJ1-5,many,TRBV4-3,CASSRDRRNQPQHF,TGCGCCAGCAGTCGGGACAGACGGAATCAGCCCCAGCATTTT
.,TRBJ2-1,.,TRBV5-1,CASKFPLASYNEQFF,TGCGCCAGCAAGTTCCCCCTAGCTAGCTACAATGAGCAGTTCTTC
.,TRBJ1-4,.,TRBV2,CASSSPRRGRHSTNEKLFF,TGTGCCAGCAGTTCACCTAGGCGGGGCAGGCACTCAACTAATGAAAAACTGTTTTTT
.,TRBJ2-7,.,TRBV9,CASSGAPSYEQYF,TGTGCCTCTTCTGGGGCACCCTCCTACGAGCAGTACTTC
TRBD2,TRBJ2-5,.,TRBV3-1/TRBV3-2,CASSPGLAGGQETQYF,TGTGCCAGCAGCCCGGGACTAGCGGGGGGCCAAGAGACCCAGTACTTC
.,TRBJ1-2,.,TRBV6-1,CASSEAIPRAYGYTF,TGTGCCAGCAGTGAAGCGATCCCCAGGGCCTATGGCTACACCTTC
TRBD1,TRBJ1-2,.,TRBV29-1,CSVGQDRGYGYTF,TGCAGCGTTGGCCAGGACAGGGGTTATGGCTACACCTTC
.,TRBJ2-1,.,TRBV29-1,CSYSSTLGDNEQFF,TGCAGCTACTCTAGTACCCTTGGCGACAATGAGCAGTTCTTC
TRBD2,TRBJ2-3,.,TRBV2,CASSGTSRTDTQYF,TGTGCCAGCAGTGGGACTAGTCGCACAGATACGCAGTATTTT
TRBD2,TRBJ2-3,.,TRBV9,CASSAQPGLDTDTQYF,TGTGCCAGCAGCGCGCAACCGGGACTAGACACAGATACGCAGTATTTT
TRBD1,TRBJ1-2,.,TRBV11-3,CASSPDPGTGGGYTF,TGTGCCAGCAGCCCCGACCCCGGGACAGGGGGTGGCTACACCTTC
TRBD1,TRBJ2-2,.,TRBV30,CAWSFGQGTGELFF,TGTGCCTGGAGTTTCGGACAGGGCACCGGGGAGCTGTTTTTT
TRBD1,TRBJ2-7,.,TRBV6-2/TRBV6-3,CASSPGTGNSYEQYF,TGTGCCAGCAGCCCCGGGACAGGTAACTCCTACGAGCAGTACTTC
.,TRBJ2-4,once,TRBV15,CATTDAGAYIQYF,TGTGCCACCACGGACGCGGGGGCATACATTCAGTACTTC